This is a list of T cell receptor beta chains from one sample in a study of cytomegalovirus exposure and HLA in healthy donors. This table comes from immunoSEQ multiplex PCR, and its TCRdb copy is limited to in-frame clones, with some not included. The sample has tens of thousands of clones; 65% to 90% are singletons. The material sequenced was PBMCs. The receptors shown here come from a woman aged 18 to 35 in good health and CMV-seropositive. Both conserved end residues are part of each CDR3. A D gene is named only where the DNA matches it firmly. Size tells how often a clone was seen (once, few, many) or the class of an expanded clone, and some rows leave it out.

d_call j_call v_call clone_size cdr3_nt cdr3_aa
NA TRBJ2-7 TRBV4-2 few TGTGCCAGCAGCCAAGAGACGCCAGACAGCACCTACGAGCAGTACTTC CASSQETPDSTYEQYF
NA TRBJ2-1 TRBV2 NA TGTGCCAGCAACGGCAGGTCCTACAATGAGCAGTTCTTC CASNGRSYNEQFF
TRBD2 TRBJ2-3 TRBV4-3 NA TGCGCCAGCAGTAGAGTGAGCGGGGGGGTCTCCACAGATACGCAGTATTTT CASSRVSGGVSTDTQYF
NA TRBJ2-7 TRBV27 few TGTGCCAGCATTGGCCTAGCCCCCTACGAGCAGTACTTC CASIGLAPYEQYF
NA TRBJ1-1 TRBV9 NA TGTGCCAGCAGCCCCGGGGGGGCTGCTTTCTTT CASSPGGAAFF
NA TRBJ1-5 TRBV4-2 NA TGTGCCAGCAGCCCCGACCCCATTTGGGAGGGGGGAAATCAGCCCCAGCATTTT CASSPDPIWEGGNQPQHF
TRBD2 TRBJ2-1 TRBV7-3 NA TGTGCCAGCAGCCCTCACCGGACTAGCGGGGGCCGGCTTGGACAGTTCTTC CASSPHRTSGGRLGQFF
TRBD2 TRBJ2-1 TRBV5-5 NA TGTGCCAGCAGCCACCATAGCGGGAGGGCTTACAATGAGCAGTTCTTC CASSHHSGRAYNEQFF
NA TRBJ1-3 TRBV30 once TGTGCCTGGAGTGTGGGGGGCTCTGGAAACACCATATATTTT CAWSVGGSGNTIYF
TRBD2 TRBJ2-7 TRBV9 NA TGTGCCAGCACCGCCGCGGGGGACGCACGCTACGAGCAGTACTTC CASTAAGDARYEQYF
TRBD2 TRBJ2-4 TRBV30 NA TGTGCCTGGAGTGAGGGAGGGTTGAACATTCAGTACTTC CAWSEGGLNIQYF
NA TRBJ2-7 TRBV28 NA TGTGCCAGTTCGACTACCAACCTCCTATACGAGCAGTACTTC CASSTTNLLYEQYF
TRBD1 TRBJ2-7 TRBV5-6 NA TGTGCCAGCAGCCCTTTAATTAGACAGGGTGCCTACGAGCAGTACTTC CASSPLIRQGAYEQYF
NA TRBJ2-7 TRBV6-5 NA TGTGCCAGCAGTTACGCCCCGACCGACAGTGGCGAGCAGTACTTC CASSYAPTDSGEQYF
TRBD1 TRBJ1-1 TRBV19 NA TGTGCCAGTAGCCTGGGACAGGGGGCGCAGAACACTGAAGCTTTCTTT CASSLGQGAQNTEAFF
TRBD1 TRBJ2-5 TRBV28 once TGTGCCAGCAGAACCGGACAGGGGGGAGTGGAGACCCAGTACTTC CASRTGQGGVETQYF
NA TRBJ1-1 TRBV5-1 NA TGCGCCAGCAGCTTGGCGATTCTGACTTTGAACACTGAAGCTTTCTTT CASSLAILTLNTEAFF
NA TRBJ1-1 TRBV28 NA TGTGCCAGCAGTTCCCTGGGGGGTTTAGGAGATACGAACACTGAAGCTTTCTTT CASSSLGGLGDTNTEAFF